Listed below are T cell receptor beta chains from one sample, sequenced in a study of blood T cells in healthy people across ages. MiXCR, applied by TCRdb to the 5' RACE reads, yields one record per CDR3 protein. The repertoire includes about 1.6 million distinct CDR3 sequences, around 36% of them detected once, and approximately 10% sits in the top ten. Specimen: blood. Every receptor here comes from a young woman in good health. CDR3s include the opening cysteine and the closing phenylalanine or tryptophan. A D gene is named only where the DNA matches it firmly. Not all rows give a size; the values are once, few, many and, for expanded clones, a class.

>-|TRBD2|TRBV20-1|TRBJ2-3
CSAVELAANTDTQYF
TGCAGTGCCGTAGAACTAGCGGCCAACACAGATACGCAGTATTTT
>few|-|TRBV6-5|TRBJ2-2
CASTRGGELFF
TGTGCCAGCACTCGAGGAGGGGAGCTGTTTTTT
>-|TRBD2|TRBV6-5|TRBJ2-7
CAGSYSPSGGYEQYF
TGTGCCGGCAGTTACTCTCCTAGCGGGGGTTACGAGCAGTACTTC
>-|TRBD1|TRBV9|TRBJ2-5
CASSVALGTEETQYF
TGTGCCAGCAGCGTAGCTCTAGGGACAGAAGAGACCCAGTACTTC
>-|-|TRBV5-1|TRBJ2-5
CASSLGTGNIQETQYF
TGCGCCAGCAGCTTGGGGACTGGGAATATACAAGAGACCCAGTACTTC
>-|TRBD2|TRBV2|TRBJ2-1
CARGTSGRDDEQFF
TGTGCCAGAGGGACTAGCGGGAGGGACGACGAGCAGTTCTTC
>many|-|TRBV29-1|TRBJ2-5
CSGLAETQYF
TGCAGCGGACTCGCAGAGACCCAGTACTTC
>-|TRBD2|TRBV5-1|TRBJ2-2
CARKILAGGSGELFF
TGCGCCAGAAAGATACTAGCGGGAGGAAGCGGGGAGCTGTTTTTT
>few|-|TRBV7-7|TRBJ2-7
CASSLDHRTAQSYEQYF
TGTGCCAGCAGCTTAGATCACAGGACAGCTCAATCCTACGAGCAGTACTTC
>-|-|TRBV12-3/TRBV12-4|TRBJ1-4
CASRRDTSTNEELFF
TGTGCCAGCAGACGGGACACATCAACTAATGAAGAACTGTTTTTT
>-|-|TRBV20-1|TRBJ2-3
CSAEGDRNTDTQYF
TGCAGTGCGGAGGGGGACAGAAACACAGATACGCAGTATTTT
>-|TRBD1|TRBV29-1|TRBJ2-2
CSVADRASTGELFF
TGCAGCGTTGCCGACAGGGCGAGCACCGGGGAGCTGTTTTTT
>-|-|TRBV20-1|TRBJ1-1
CSAILGTEAFF
TGCAGTGCAATATTGGGGACTGAAGCTTTCTTT
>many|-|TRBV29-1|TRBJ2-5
CSGRAEGETQYF
TGCAGCGGTCGGGCCGAGGGGGAGACCCAGTACTTC
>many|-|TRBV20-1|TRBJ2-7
CSARDGTREQYF
TGCAGTGCTAGAGATGGGACGCGGGAGCAGTACTTC
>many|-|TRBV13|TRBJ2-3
CAATLGGTDTQYF
TGTGCCGCAACCCTGGGGGGCACAGATACGCAGTATTTT
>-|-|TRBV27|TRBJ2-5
CASSLSALRETQYF
TGTGCCAGCAGTTTATCGGCACTTCGGGAGACCCAGTACTTC
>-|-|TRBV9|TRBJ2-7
CASSAPRDSAYEQYF
TGTGCCAGCAGCGCCCCTCGGGACTCGGCCTACGAGCAGTACTTC
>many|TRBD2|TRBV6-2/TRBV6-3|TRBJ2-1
CASSYSPTSGIYNEQFF
TGTGCCAGCAGTTACTCGCCAACTAGCGGGATCTACAATGAGCAGTTCTTC
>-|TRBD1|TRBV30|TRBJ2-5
CAWSADRAETQYF
TGTGCCTGGAGTGCGGACAGGGCAGAGACCCAGTACTTC
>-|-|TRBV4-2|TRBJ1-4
CVSSQDGGAVYEKLFF
TGTGTCAGCAGCCAAGATGGCGGGGCGGTTTATGAAAAACTGTTTTTT
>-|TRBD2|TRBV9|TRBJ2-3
CASSLGRALTDTQYF
TGTGCCAGCAGCCTCGGGAGGGCTCTCACAGATACGCAGTATTTT
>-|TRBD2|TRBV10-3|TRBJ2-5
CAISETLGGAPLETQYF
TGTGCCATCAGTGAGACCCTCGGGGGGGCCCCCCTAGAGACCCAGTACTTC
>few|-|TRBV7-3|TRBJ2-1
CASSRHSSYNEQFF
TGTGCCAGCAGTCGACATAGTTCCTACAATGAGCAGTTCTTC
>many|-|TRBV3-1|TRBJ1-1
CASSPTENTEAFF
TGTGCCAGCAGCCCAACAGAGAACACTGAAGCTTTCTTT
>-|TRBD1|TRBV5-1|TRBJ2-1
CASSWGQGFNEQFF
TGCGCCAGCAGCTGGGGACAGGGTTTCAATGAGCAGTTCTTC
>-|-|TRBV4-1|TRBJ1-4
CASSQSPSYEKLFF
TGCGCCAGCAGCCAAAGCCCCAGTTATGAAAAACTGTTTTTT
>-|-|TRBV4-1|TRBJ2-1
CASSQGAPSTSYDEQFF
TGCGCCAGCAGCCAAGGGGCCCCTAGCACCTCCTACGATGAGCAGTTCTTC
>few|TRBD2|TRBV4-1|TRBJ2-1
CASSWRVAGASYNEQFF
TGCGCCAGCAGCTGGAGGGTAGCGGGAGCTTCCTACAATGAGCAGTTCTTC
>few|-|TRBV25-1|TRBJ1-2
CASSAAGKDYGYTF
TGTGCCAGCAGTGCGGCAGGAAAAGACTATGGCTACACCTTC
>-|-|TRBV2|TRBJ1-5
CASSERQGNQPQHF
TGTGCCAGCAGTGAGCGACAGGGCAATCAGCCCCAGCATTTT
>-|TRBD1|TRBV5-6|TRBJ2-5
CASSLYTGGETQYF
TGTGCCAGCAGCTTATATACAGGGGGTGAGACCCAGTACTTC
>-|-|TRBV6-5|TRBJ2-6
CASSYSQVSGANVLTF
TGTGCCAGCAGTTACTCGCAGGTCTCTGGGGCCAACGTCCTGACTTTC
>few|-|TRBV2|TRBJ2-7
CASSVGPGEQYF
-
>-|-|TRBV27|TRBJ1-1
CVSSPTGRRGNTEAFF
TGTGTCAGCAGCCCCACAGGGAGGAGGGGGAACACTGAAGCTTTCTTT
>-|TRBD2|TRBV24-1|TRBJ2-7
CATSDSGTSGSYEQYF
TGTGCCACCAGTGATTCCGGGACTAGCGGGTCCTACGAGCAGTACTTC
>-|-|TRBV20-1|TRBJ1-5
CSASAREAGNQPQHF
TGCAGTGCTAGCGCCAGGGAGGCGGGAAATCAGCCCCAGCATTTT
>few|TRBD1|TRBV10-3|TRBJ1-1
CAISRRGTAEPTEAFF
TGTGCCATCAGTCGGCGCGGGACAGCGGAACCCACTGAAGCTTTCTTT
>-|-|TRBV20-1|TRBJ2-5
CSARGVGVETRYF
TGCAGTGCTAGAGGGGTGGGGGTGGAAACCCGGTACTTC
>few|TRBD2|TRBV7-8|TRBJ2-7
CASSLGGSGGHSSYEQYF
TGTGCCAGCAGCTTAGGGGGTAGCGGGGGCCACAGCTCCTACGAGCAGTACTTC
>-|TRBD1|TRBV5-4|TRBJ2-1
CASSYPGTGVQFF
TGTGCCAGCAGCTACCCCGGGACAGGCGTGCAGTTCTTC
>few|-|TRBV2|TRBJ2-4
CASNEIAKNIQYF
TGTGCCAGCAATGAGATAGCCAAAAACATTCAGTACTTC
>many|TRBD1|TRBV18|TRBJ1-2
CASSPGQDLYGYTF
TGTGCCAGCTCACCCGGACAGGACCTCTATGGCTACACCTTC
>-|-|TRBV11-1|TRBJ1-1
CASSSRWGRDDTEAFF
TGTGCCAGCAGCTCACGATGGGGTAGGGACGACACTGAAGCTTTCTTT
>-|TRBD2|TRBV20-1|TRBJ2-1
CSARDPLASSYNEQFF
TGCAGTGCTAGAGACCCACTAGCGAGCTCCTACAATGAGCAGTTCTTC
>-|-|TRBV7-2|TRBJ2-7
CASSLLGHSNYEQYF
TGTGCCAGCAGCTTACTAGGGCACTCCAACTACGAGCAGTACTTC
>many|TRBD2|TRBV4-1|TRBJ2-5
CASSRLAGGNQETQYF
TGCGCCAGCAGCCGGCTAGCGGGGGGAAACCAAGAGACCCAGTACTTC
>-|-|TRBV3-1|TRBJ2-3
CASSRTITDLNTQYF
TGTGCCAGCAGTCGAACAATAACGGACCTGAATACGCAGTATTTT
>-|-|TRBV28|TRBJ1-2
CASSLPGTGYGYTF
TGTGCCAGCAGTCTCCCCGGGACCGGCTATGGCTACACCTTC
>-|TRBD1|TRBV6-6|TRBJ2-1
CASTGGRDRGFNEQFF
TGTGCCAGCACCGGCGGCCGGGACAGGGGTTTCAATGAGCAGTTCTTC
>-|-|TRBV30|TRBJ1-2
CARIQDSGYGYTF
TGTGCCCGGATTCAGGACAGTGGGTATGGCTACACCTTC
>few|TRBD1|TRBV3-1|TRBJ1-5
CASSQDWTGVNQPQHF
TGTGCCAGCAGCCAAGATTGGACAGGGGTAAATCAGCCCCAGCATTTT
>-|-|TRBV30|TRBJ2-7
CAWSPNSYEQYF
TGTGCCTGGAGCCCAAACTCCTACGAGCAGTACTTC
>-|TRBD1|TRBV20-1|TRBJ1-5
CSAAQGEGQPQHF
TGCAGTGCTGCACAGGGGGAGGGGCAGCCCCAGCATTTT
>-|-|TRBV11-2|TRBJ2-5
CTSSPGGRETQYF
TGTACCAGCAGCCCCGGCGGACGAGAGACCCAGTACTTC
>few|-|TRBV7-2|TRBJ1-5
CASSLALRKARNQPQHF
TGTGCCAGCAGCTTAGCACTGCGAAAGGCCCGTAATCAGCCCCAGCATTTT
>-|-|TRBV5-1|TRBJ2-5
CASSLRWHQQETQYF
TGCGCCAGCAGCTTGAGATGGCACCAACAAGAGACCCAGTACTTC
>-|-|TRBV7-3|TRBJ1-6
CASSSQGNNSPLHF
TGTGCCAGCAGCTCCCAGGGAAATAATTCACCCCTCCACTTT
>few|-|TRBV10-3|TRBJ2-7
CAISESNAQVYEQYF
TGTGCCATCAGTGAGTCGAACGCCCAGGTCTACGAGCAGTACTTC
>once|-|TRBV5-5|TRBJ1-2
CASSSLGPRGTGYTF
TGTGCCAGCAGCTCCCTTGGACCCAGGGGAACTGGCTACACCTTC